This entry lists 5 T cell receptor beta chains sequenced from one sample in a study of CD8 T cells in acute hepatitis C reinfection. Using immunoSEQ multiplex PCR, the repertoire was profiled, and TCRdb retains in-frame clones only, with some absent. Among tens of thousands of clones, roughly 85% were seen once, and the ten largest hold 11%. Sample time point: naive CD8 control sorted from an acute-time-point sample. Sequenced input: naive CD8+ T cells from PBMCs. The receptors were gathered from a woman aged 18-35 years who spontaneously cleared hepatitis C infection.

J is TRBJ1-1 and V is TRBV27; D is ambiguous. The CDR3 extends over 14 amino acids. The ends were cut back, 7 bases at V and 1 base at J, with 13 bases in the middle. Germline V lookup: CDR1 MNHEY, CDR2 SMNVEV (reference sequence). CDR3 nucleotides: TGTGCCAGCACACCGGGCGGACGGAACACTGAAGCTTTCTTT. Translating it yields CASTPGGRNTEAFF.

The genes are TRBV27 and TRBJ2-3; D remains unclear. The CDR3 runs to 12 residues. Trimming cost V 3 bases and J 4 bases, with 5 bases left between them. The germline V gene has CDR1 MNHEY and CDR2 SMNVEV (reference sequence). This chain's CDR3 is CASSFGPDTQYF. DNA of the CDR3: TGTGCCAGCAGTTTCGGCCCAGATACGCAGTATTTT.

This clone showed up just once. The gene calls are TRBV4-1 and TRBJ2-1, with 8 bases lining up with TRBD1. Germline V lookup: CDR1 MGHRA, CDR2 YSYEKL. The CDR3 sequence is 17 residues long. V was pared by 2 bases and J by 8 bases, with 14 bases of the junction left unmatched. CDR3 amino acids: CASSQPFPGQVGDEQFF. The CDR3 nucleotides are TGCGCCAGCAGCCAACCTTTCCCGGGACAGGTTGGGGATGAGCAGTTCTTC.

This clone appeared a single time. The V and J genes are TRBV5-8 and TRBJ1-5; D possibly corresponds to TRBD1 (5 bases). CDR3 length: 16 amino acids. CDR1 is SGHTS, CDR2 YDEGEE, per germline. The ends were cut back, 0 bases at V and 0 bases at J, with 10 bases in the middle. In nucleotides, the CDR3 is TGTGCCAGCAGCTTGGCGACAGTTAATAGCAATCAGCCCCAGCATTTT. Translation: CASSLATVNSNQPQHF.

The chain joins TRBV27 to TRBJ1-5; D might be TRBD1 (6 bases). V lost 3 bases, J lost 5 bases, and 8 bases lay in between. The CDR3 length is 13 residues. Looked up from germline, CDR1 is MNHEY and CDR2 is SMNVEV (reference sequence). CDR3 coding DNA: TGTGCCAGCAGTTTCAGGGGCGATCAGCCCCAGCATTTT. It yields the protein CASSFRGDQPQHF.